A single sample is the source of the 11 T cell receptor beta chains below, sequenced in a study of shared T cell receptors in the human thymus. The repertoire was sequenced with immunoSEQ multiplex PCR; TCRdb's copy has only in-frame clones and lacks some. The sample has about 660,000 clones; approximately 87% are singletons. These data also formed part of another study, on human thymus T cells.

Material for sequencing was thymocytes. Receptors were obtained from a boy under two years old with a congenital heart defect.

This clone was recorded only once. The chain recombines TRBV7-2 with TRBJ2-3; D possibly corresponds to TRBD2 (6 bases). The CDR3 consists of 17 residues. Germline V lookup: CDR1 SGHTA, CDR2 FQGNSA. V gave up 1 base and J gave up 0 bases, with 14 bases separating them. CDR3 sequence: CASSLGALASSTDTQYF. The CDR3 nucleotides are TGTGCCAGCAGCTTAGGTGCACTAGCCTCTAGCACAGATACGCAGTATTTT.

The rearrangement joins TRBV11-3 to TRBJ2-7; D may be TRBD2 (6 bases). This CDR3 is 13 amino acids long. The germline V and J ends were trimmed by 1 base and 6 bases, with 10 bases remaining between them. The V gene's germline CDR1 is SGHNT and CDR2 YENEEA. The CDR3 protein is CASSLAGEGEQYF. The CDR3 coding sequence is TGTGCCAGCAGCTTAGCGGGAGAGGGCGAGCAGTACTTC.

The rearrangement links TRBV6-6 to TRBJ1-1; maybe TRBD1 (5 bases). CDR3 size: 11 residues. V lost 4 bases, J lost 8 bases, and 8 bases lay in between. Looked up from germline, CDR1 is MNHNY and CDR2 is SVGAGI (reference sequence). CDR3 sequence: CASSFQGEAFF. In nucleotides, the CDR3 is TGTGCCAGCAGTTTCCAGGGAGAAGCTTTCTTT.

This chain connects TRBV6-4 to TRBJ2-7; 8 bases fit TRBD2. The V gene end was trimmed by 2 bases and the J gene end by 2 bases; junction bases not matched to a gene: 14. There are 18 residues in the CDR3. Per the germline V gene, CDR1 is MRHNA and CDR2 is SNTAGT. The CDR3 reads CASSDPPEVSGTPYEQYF. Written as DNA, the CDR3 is TGTGCCAGCAGTGACCCCCCTGAGGTTAGCGGGACCCCCTACGAGCAGTACTTC.

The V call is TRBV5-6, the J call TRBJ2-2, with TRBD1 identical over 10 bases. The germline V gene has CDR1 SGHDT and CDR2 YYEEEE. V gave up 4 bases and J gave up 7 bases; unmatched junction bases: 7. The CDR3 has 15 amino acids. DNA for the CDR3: TGTGCCAGCAGCCCGGGACAGGGGTTCCGCGGGGAGCTGTTTTTT. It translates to CASSPGQGFRGELFF.

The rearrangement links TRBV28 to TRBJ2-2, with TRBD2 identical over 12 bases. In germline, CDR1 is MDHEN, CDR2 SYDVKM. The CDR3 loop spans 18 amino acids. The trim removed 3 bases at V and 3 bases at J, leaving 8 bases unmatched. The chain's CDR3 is CASSFTGLAGLYTGELFF. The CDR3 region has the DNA TGTGCCAGCAGTTTCACAGGACTAGCGGGATTATACACCGGGGAGCTGTTTTTT.

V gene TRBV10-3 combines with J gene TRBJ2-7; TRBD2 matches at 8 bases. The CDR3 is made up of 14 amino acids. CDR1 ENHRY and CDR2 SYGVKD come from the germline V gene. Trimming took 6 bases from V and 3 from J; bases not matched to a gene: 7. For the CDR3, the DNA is TGTGCCATCAGCCCCGGGACTAGGAACTACGAGCAGTACTTC. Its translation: CAISPGTRNYEQYF.

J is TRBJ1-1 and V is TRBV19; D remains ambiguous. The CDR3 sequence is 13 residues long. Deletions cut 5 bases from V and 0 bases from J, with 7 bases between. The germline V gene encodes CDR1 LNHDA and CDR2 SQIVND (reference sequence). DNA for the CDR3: TGTGCCAGTAGTCGGAGGGTGAACACTGAAGCTTTCTTT. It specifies CASSRRVNTEAFF. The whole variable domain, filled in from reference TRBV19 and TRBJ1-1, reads DGGITQSPKYLFRKEGQNVTLSCEQNLNHDAMYWYRQDPGQGLRLIYYSQIVNDFQKGDIAEGYSVSREKKESFPLTVTSAQKNPTAFYLCASSRRVNTEAFFGQGTRLTVV.

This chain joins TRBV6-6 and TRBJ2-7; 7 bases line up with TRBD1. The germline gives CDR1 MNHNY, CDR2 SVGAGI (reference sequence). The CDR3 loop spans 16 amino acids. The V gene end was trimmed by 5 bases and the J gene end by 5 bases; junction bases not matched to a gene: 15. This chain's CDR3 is CASSTQRQGPIHEQYF. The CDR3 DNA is TGTGCCAGCAGTACCCAGAGACAGGGCCCGATCCACGAGCAGTACTTC.

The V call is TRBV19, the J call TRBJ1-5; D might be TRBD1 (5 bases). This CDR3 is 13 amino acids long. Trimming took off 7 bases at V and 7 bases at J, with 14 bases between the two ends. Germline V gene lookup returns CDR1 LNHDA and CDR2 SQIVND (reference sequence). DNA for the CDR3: TGTGCCAGTAATCAGGGTGACGGCCAGCCCCAGCATTTT. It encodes CASNQGDGQPQHF.

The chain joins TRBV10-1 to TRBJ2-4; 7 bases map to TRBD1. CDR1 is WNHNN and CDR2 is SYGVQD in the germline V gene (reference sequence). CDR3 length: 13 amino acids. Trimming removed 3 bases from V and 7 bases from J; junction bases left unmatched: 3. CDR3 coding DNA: TGCGCCAGCAGTGACAGGGGGTACAACATTCAGTACTTC. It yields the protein CASSDRGYNIQYF.